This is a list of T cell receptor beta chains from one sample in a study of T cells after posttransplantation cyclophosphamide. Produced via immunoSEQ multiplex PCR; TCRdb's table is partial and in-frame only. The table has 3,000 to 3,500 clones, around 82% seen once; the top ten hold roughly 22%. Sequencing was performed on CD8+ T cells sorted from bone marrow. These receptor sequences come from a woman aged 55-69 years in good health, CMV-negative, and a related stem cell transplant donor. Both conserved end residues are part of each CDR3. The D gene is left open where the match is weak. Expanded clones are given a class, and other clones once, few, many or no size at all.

TGTGCCAGCAGTTACGACCCGGGGGGAGGAGAGACCCAGTACTTC CASSYDPGGGETQYF - TRBJ2-5 TRBD2 TRBV6-5
TGTGCCAGCAGTGCTGGGACTAGCGCTTACGAGCAGTACTTC CASSAGTSAYEQYF few TRBJ2-7 TRBD2 TRBV6-1
TGTGCCAGCAGCTTCGAGCGGGAGGGGAACACCGGGGAGCTGTTTTTT CASSFEREGNTGELFF once TRBJ2-2 TRBD2 TRBV5-6
TGTGCCAGCAGCTCCCGGGGGGGCCTCAATGAGCAGTTCTTC CASSSRGGLNEQFF - TRBJ2-1 TRBD2 TRBV7-6
TGTGCCAGCAGCGACCCAAATAGCGGGAAGTATCAAGAGACCCAGTACTTC CASSDPNSGKYQETQYF - TRBJ2-5 TRBD2 TRBV7-2
TGTGCCAGCAGTGAAAACGACAGGGCTGAGCAGTTCTTC CASSENDRAEQFF - TRBJ2-1 TRBD1 TRBV6-4
TGTGCCAGCAGCGCTGGGGGGGGACCTCTGAAAGAGACCCAGTACTTC CASSAGGGPLKETQYF - TRBJ2-5 TRBD2 TRBV9
TGTGCCAGCAGCTTCTCGGACAGGGATGGCGATACGCAGTATTTT CASSFSDRDGDTQYF - TRBJ2-3 TRBD1 TRBV11-2
TGTGCCATCAGTGAGTCTAGAGGTTCAACGATCTCTGGAAACACCATATATTTT CAISESRGSTISGNTIYF once TRBJ1-3 - TRBV10-3
TGCGCCAGCAGCCAAGGCCTTTACATCTACAATGAGCAGTTCTTC CASSQGLYIYNEQFF - TRBJ2-1 - TRBV4-1
TGTGCCAGCAGTCCAACAGGAACGACTGGGGCCAACGTCCTGACTTTC CASSPTGTTGANVLTF - TRBJ2-6 - TRBV27
TGTGCCACCCGGGGGACAGGCGGGCCCCAGCATTTT CATRGTGGPQHF - TRBJ1-5 TRBD1 TRBV2
TGTGCCAGCAGTCTCCGGGACTCCCGATCATATGAGCAGTTCTTC CASSLRDSRSYEQFF - TRBJ2-1 - TRBV28
TGTGCCAGCCTAGCTTTGTCCCAAGAGACCCAGTACTTC CASLALSQETQYF - TRBJ2-5 - TRBV7-8
TGTGCCAGCAGCTTAACTAGCGGGGGAACGAACACCGGGGAGCTGTTTTTT CASSLTSGGTNTGELFF - TRBJ2-2 TRBD2 TRBV5-4
TGTGCCAGTAGTATAGGAGCGGGGGTCCCAGATACGCAGTATTTT CASSIGAGVPDTQYF - TRBJ2-3 TRBD2 TRBV19
TGTGCCAGCAGCGTAGCGGCGGTCTCCTACGAGCAGTACTTC CASSVAAVSYEQYF - TRBJ2-7 - TRBV9
TGTGCCAGCAGTTTAGCAGGGCGCGAGCAGTACTTC CASSLAGREQYF once TRBJ2-7 - TRBV27
TGTGCCACCCGGGGCGGGAGCTCTGAGCAGTTCTTC CATRGGSSEQFF once TRBJ2-1 TRBD2 TRBV4-2
TGTGCCAGCAGCCATGTCTTGACGGGGGGCCCTCACACTGAAGCTTTCTTT CASSHVLTGGPHTEAFF large TRBJ1-1 - TRBV16